This TCR beta chain is from a study of regulatory T cells in long-lasting Graves disease. The table lists this clonotype with many counts. Arm-PCR of CDR3 regions with iRepertoire HTBI primers generated TCR beta libraries. A single record per CDR3 protein comes from TCRdb applying MiXCR to the multiplex PCR reads. The data show over 500,000 distinct CDR3 sequences, more than 15% seen once. The sample's time point: newly diagnosed GD, antithyroid drugs for less than 3 months. PBMC RNA was the source of the TCR library. This sample also belongs to another study, concerning T cells in Graves' hyperthyroidism and ophthalmopathy.

The receptor comes from a man between 18 and 29 years old with Graves disease. This specimen consisted of peripheral blood mononuclear cells (PBMCs), obtained at new diagnosis, from a patient treated with antithyroid drugs.

The CDR3 bases are TGTGCCAGCAGTCCCTGGACTAACCGACAATTAAACACCGGGGAGCTGTTTTTT. It is translated as CASSPWTNRQLNTGELFF. The chain recombines TRBV12-3 or TRBV12-4 with TRBJ2-2; perhaps TRBD2 as D (6 bases). Trimming took 5 bases from V and 2 from J, leaving 21 bases between them. The CDR3 extends over 18 amino acids.